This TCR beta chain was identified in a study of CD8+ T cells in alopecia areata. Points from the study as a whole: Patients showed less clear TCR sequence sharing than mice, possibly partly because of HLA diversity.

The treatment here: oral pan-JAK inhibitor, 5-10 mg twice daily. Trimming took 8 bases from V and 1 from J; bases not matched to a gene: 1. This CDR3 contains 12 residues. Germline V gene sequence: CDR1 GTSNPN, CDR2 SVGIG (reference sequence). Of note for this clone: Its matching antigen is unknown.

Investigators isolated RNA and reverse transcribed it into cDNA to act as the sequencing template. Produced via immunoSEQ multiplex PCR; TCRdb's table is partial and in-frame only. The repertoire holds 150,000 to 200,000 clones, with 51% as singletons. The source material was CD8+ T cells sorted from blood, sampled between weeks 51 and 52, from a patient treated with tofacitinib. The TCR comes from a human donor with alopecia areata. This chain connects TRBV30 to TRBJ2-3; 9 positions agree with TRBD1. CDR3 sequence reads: CARTGGTDTQYF. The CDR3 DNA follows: TGTGCCAGGACAGGGGGCACAGATACGCAGTATTTT.